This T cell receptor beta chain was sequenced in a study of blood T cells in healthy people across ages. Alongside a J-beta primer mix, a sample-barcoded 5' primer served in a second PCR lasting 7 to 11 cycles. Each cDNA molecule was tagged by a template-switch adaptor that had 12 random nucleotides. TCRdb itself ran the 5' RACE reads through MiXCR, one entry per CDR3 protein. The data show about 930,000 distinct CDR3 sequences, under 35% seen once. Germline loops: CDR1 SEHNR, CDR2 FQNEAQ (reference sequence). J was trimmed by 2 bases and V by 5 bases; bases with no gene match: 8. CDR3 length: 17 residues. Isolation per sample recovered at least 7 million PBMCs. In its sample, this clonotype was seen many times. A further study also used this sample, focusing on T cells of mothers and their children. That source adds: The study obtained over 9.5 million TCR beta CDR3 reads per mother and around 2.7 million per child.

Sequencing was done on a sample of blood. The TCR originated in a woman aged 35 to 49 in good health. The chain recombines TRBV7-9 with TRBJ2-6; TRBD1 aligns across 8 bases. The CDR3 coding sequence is TGTGCCAGCAGCCGAGGACAGGGAACTACTGGGGCCAACGTCCTGACTTTC. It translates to CASSRGQGTTGANVLTF.